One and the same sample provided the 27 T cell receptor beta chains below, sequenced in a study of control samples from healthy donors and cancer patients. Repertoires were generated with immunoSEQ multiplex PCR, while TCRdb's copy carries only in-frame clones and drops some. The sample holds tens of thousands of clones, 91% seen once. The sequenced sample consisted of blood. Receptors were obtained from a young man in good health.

Written as DNA, the CDR3 is TGTGCCATCAGTTCTAGCGGGGGCAACAATGAGCAGTTCTTC. This encodes CAISSSGGNNEQFF. The chain links TRBV10-3 to TRBJ2-1, with 10 nucleotides matching TRBD2. CDR1 is ENHRY and CDR2 is SYGVKD in the germline V gene. Trimming removed 5 bases from V and 5 bases from J; junction bases left unmatched: 3. The CDR3 loop spans 14 amino acids.

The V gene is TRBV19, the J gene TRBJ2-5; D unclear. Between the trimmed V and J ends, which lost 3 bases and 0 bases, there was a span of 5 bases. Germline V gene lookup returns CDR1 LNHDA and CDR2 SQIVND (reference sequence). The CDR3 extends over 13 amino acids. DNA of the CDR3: TGTGCCAGTAGTATGACGGACCAAGAGACCCAGTACTTC. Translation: CASSMTDQETQYF.

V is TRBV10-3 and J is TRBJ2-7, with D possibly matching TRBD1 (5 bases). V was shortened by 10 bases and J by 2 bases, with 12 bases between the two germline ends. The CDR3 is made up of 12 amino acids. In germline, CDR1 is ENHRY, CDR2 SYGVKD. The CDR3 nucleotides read TGTGCCAGCGGCACAGGTACCTACGAGCAGTACTTC. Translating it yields CASGTGTYEQYF.

CDR3 nucleotides: TGTGCCAGCAGCGTAGCGGGACTCACCTACAATGAGCAGTTCTTC. Encoded protein: CASSVAGLTYNEQFF. The chain uses TRBV9 and TRBJ2-1, with D tentatively TRBD2 (6 bases). Trimming left V 0 bases short and J 2 bases short, with 9 bases between. Germline loops: CDR1 SGDLS, CDR2 YYNGEE. This CDR3 is 15 amino acids long.

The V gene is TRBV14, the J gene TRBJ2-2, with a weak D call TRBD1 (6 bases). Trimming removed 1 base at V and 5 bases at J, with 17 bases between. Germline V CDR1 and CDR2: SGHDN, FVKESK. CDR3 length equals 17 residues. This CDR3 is CASSQVRGRTRTGELFF. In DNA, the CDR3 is TGTGCCAGCAGCCAAGTGAGGGGGAGAACGAGAACCGGGGAGCTGTTTTTT.

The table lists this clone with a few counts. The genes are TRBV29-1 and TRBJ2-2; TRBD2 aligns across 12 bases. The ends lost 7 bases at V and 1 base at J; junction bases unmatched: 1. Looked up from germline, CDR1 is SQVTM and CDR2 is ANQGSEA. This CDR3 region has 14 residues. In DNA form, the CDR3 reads TGCAGCGGGACTAGCGGGGTGAACACCGGGGAGCTGTTTTTT. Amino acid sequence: CSGTSGVNTGELFF.

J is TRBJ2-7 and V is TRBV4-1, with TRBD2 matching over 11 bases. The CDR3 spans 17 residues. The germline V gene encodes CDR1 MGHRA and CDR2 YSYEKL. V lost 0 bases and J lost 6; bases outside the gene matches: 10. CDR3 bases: TGCGCCAGCAGCCAAGATTCTGCTAGCGGGAGGACAGGCGAGCAGTACTTC. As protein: CASSQDSASGRTGEQYF.

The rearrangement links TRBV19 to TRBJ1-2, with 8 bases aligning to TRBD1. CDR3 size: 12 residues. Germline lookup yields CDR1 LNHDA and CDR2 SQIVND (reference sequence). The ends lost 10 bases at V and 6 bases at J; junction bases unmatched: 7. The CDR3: CATSDRGNGYTF. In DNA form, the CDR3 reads TGTGCCACCTCAGACAGGGGAAATGGCTACACCTTC.

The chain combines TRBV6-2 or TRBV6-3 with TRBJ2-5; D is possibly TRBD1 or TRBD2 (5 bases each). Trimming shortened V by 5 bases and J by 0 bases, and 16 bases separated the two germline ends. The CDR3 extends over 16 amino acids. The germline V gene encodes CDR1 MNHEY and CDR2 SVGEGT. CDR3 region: CASSRDGLLYQETQYF. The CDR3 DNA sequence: TGTGCCAGCAGTAGGGACGGGCTACTGTACCAAGAGACCCAGTACTTC.

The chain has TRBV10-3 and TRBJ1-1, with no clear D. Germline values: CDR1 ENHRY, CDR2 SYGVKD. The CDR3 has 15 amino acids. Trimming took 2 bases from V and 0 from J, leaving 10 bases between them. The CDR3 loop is CAISEGDTLNTEAFF. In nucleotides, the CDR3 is TGTGCCATCAGTGAGGGCGACACCCTGAACACTGAAGCTTTCTTT.

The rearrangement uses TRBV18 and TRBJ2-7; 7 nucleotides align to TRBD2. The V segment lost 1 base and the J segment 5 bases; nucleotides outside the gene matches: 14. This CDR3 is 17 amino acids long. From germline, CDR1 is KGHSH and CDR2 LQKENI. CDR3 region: CASSPRVGAPGGHEQYF. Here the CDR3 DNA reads TGTGCCAGCTCACCACGAGTCGGGGCCCCGGGAGGTCACGAGCAGTACTTC.

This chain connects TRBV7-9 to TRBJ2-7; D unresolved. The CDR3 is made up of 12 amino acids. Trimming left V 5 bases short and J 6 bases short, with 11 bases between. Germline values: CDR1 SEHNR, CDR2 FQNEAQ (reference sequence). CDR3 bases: TGTGCCAGCAGCGCATTTATGGGCGAGCAGTACTTC. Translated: CASSAFMGEQYF.

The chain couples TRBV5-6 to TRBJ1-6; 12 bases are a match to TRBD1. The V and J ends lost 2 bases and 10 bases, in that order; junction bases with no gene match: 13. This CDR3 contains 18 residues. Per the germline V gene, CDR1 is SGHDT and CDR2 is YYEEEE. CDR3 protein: CASSFFRTGTGGSSPLHF. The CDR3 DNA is TGTGCCAGCAGCTTTTTCCGCACCGGGACAGGGGGCAGCTCACCCCTCCACTTT.

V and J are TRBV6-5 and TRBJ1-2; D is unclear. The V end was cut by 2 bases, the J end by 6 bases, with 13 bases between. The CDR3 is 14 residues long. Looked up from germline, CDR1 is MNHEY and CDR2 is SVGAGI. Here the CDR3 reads CASSYGTDYDGYTF. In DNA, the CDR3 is TGTGCCAGCAGTTACGGAACAGATTACGATGGCTACACCTTC.

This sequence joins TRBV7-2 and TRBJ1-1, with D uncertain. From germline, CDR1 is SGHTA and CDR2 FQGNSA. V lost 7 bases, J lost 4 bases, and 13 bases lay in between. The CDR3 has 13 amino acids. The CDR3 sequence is CASKIVGSTEAFF. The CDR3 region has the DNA TGTGCCAGCAAAATTGTTGGGTCCACTGAAGCTTTCTTT.

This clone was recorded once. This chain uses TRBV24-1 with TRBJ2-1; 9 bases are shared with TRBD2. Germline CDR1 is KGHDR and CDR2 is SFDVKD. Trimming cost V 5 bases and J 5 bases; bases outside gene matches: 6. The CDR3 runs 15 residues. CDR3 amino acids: CATSGQRGANNEQFF. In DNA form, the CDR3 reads TGTGCCACCAGTGGGCAGCGGGGGGCCAACAATGAGCAGTTCTTC.

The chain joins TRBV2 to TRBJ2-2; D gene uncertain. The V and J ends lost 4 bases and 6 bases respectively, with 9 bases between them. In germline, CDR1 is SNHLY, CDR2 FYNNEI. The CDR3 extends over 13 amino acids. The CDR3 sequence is CASSVADAGELFF. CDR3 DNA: TGTGCCAGCAGTGTGGCAGACGCCGGGGAGCTGTTTTTT.

Here the CDR3 DNA reads TGTGCCAGCAGTGTACCCCCGGTTGGGAAGAGGGATAAAAACATTCAGTACTTC. It specifies CASSVPPVGKRDKNIQYF. The J gene is TRBJ2-4, the V gene TRBV2; perhaps TRBD2 as D (5 bases). The CDR3 extends over 18 amino acids. Trimming cost V 4 bases and J 4 bases, with 23 bases left between them. The germline gives CDR1 SNHLY, CDR2 FYNNEI.

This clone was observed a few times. In DNA form, the CDR3 reads TGTGCCAGCAGCTCCGCCTTAGGTCAGCCCCAGCATTTT. As protein: CASSSALGQPQHF. The chain joins TRBV7-3 to TRBJ1-5; no reliable D call. The V gene's germline CDR1 is SGHTA and CDR2 FQGTGA. V lost 4 bases, J lost 6 bases, and 10 bases lay in between. The CDR3 extends over 13 amino acids.

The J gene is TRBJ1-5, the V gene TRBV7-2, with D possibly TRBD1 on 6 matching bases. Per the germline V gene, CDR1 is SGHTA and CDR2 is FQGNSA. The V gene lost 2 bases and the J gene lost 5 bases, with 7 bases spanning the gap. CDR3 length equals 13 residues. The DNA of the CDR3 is TGTGCCAGCAGCTTAAAGGGGGATCAGCCCCAGCATTTT. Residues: CASSLKGDQPQHF. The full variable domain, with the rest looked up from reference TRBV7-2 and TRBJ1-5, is GAGVSQSPSNKVTEKGKDVELRCDPISGHTALYWYRQSLGQGLEFLIYFQGNSAPDKSGLPSDRFSAERTGGSVSTLTIQRTQQEDSAVYLCASSLKGDQPQHFGDGTRLSIL.

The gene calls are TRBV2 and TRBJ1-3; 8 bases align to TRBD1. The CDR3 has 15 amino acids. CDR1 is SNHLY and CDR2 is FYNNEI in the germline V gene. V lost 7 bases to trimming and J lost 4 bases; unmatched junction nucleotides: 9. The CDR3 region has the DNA TGTGCCAGCATGGCAGGGGGCGTTGGAGGAAACACCATATATTTT. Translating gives CASMAGGVGGNTIYF.

The CDR3 is CSVEASGGYTF. The DNA for the CDR3 is TGCAGCGTTGAAGCCTCTGGCGGCTACACCTTC. This sequence joins TRBV29-1 and TRBJ1-2, with D uncertain. Germline assignment: CDR1 SQVTM and CDR2 ANQGSEA. V shed 1 base and J shed 8 bases, with 8 bases lying between them. The CDR3 consists of 11 residues.

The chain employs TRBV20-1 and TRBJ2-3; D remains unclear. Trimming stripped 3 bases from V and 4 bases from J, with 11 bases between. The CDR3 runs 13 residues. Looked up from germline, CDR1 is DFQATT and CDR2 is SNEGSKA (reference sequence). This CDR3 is CSASASLADTQYF. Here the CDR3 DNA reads TGCAGTGCTAGTGCTAGTTTGGCAGATACGCAGTATTTT.

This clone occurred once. In DNA, the CDR3 is TGCAGCGTTGTCCGAGCGGCGTCCTACGAGCAGTACTTC. It translates to CSVVRAASYEQYF. The chain recombines TRBV29-1 with TRBJ2-7; TRBD2 might be the D (5 bases). Germline V CDR1 and CDR2: SQVTM, ANQGSEA. CDR3 length equals 13 residues. Trimming removed 4 bases from V and 1 base from J, with 11 bases in between.

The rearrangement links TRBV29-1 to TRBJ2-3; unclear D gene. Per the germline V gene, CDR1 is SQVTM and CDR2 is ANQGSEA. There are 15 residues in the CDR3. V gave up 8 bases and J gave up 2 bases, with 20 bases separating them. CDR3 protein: CSSTHGFTTTDTQYF. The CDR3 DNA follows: TGCAGCTCTACCCATGGTTTCACGACCACAGATACGCAGTATTTT.

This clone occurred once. DNA of the CDR3: TGTGCCAGCAGCTTAGGGGGGATCCAAGAGACCCAGTACTTC. Translation gives CASSLGGIQETQYF. The genes are TRBV11-3 and TRBJ2-5; D is possibly TRBD1 or TRBD2 (5 bases each). V was pared by 1 base and J by 1 base, with 7 bases between. Germline V gene lookup returns CDR1 SGHNT and CDR2 YENEEA. The CDR3 totals 14 residues.

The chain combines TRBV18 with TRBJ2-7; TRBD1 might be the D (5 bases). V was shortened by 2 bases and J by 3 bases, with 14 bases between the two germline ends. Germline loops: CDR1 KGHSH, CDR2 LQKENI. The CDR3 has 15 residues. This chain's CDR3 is CASSPNAGSNYEQYF. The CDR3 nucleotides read TGTGCCAGCTCACCAAATGCAGGGTCTAACTACGAGCAGTACTTC.